Listed below are T cell receptor beta chains from one sample, sequenced in a study of T cell responses to AZD1222 COVID-19 vaccine. Clones were sequenced by immunoSEQ multiplex PCR, and TCRdb holds only the in-frame ones, with some missing. Found here are 90,000 to 120,000 clones, over 80% of them singletons; the top ten hold approximately 9.3%. The material sequenced was peripheral blood, taken 28 days after the second AZD1222 dose. Receptors were obtained from an adult who received the AZD1222 COVID-19 vaccine. The CDR3 runs from the conserved cysteine through the conserved F or W.

v_gene	j_gene	CDR3aa
TRBV6-2/TRBV6-3	TRBJ2-7	CASSYSGDGAYEQYF
TRBV3-1/TRBV3-2	TRBJ1-2	CASSLGQGDYGYTF
TRBV6-6	TRBJ2-5	CASTQTSGSFETQYF
TRBV6-1	TRBJ1-5	CASSVIRQYSNQPQHF
TRBV4-1	TRBJ1-5	CASSQDQGYSNQPQHF
TRBV28	TRBJ1-4	CASSSGTVKEKLFF
TRBV5-1	TRBJ1-5	CASSLGTGNQPQHF
TRBV27	TRBJ2-3	CASSYRGTGADTQYF
TRBV18	TRBJ1-1	CASSPVPGTGEMHTEAFF
TRBV5-6	TRBJ2-4	CASSRIADLAKNIQYF
TRBV30	TRBJ2-3	CAWSMRDGSDTQYF
TRBV19	TRBJ2-3	CASESTGTDTQYF
TRBV3-1/TRBV3-2	TRBJ2-7	CASSQGYYGQGAYEQYF
TRBV6-1	TRBJ1-5	CASSAGTLTGNQPQHF
TRBV29-1	TRBJ1-4	CSVPTSSLPEKLFF
TRBV5-1	TRBJ1-4	CASSFSSTNEKLFF
TRBV18	TRBJ2-7	CASSPPGPSYEQYF
TRBV18	TRBJ1-1	CASSPRETEAFF
TRBV20-1	TRBJ1-2	CSAKGEGGYTF
TRBV12-3/TRBV12-4	TRBJ2-7	CASTSDSSYEQYF
TRBV3-1/TRBV3-2	TRBJ2-3	CASSQGRTSIWADTQYF
TRBV2	TRBJ2-3	CASSEWRGGRDTQYF
TRBV6-6	TRBJ2-3	CASSPRDLSPVTDTQYF
TRBV7-2	TRBJ2-4	CASSSSHGNIQYF
TRBV11-2	TRBJ2-2	CASSLDSGFGGELFF
TRBV5-6	TRBJ2-3	CASSFLGTATDTQYF
TRBV5-1	TRBJ1-1	CASSFQSDTEAFF
TRBV5-1	TRBJ2-7	CASSLAPNEQYF
TRBV29-1	TRBJ2-7	CSVEDRDGYEQYF
TRBV5-1	TRBJ2-2	CASSLGLAGRYRELFF
TRBV6-1	TRBJ1-1	CASSEAGQGGAFF
TRBV2	TRBJ2-1	CASSESGLRQNEQFF
TRBV21-1	TRBJ1-5	CASSKEGGQVSNQPQHF
TRBV9	TRBJ2-4	CASSVDIPGKGIQYF
TRBV12-5	TRBJ2-3	CASGMDRARDTQYF
TRBV30	TRBJ2-7	CAWSVWGSYEQYF
TRBV27	TRBJ2-7	CASGARRYEQYF
TRBV7-9	TRBJ2-7	CASSLETGHGVEQYF
TRBV18	TRBJ1-4	CASSPPNQPSNEKLFF
TRBV28	TRBJ1-4	CASSPHSATNEKLFF
TRBV6-1	TRBJ1-6	CASSESAAYNSPLHF
TRBV5-5	TRBJ2-4	CASSLSGSFQNIQYF
TRBV4-1	TRBJ1-1	CASSQDGRGRIKGIGWTEAFF
TRBV27	TRBJ2-7	CASSPGTGVHEQYF
TRBV7-6	TRBJ2-6	CASSFRAAGGANVLTF
TRBV6-2/TRBV6-3	TRBJ1-1	CASSYSRGQGHLNTEAFF
TRBV6-5	TRBJ2-2	CASSYSSASEGELFF
TRBV4-3	TRBJ2-7	CASSQDTSGIREQYF
TRBV19	TRBJ2-3	CASSSSSHRDTQYF
TRBV7-6	TRBJ2-3	CASSLAGGRTDTQYF
TRBV27	TRBJ1-2	CASSLTGTFYGYTF
TRBV7-9	TRBJ2-2	CASTEGANTGELFF
TRBV5-1	TRBJ1-5	CASSLEGVNSNQPQHF